The 25 T cell receptor beta chains reported below all come from one sample, sequenced in a study of T cells in Graves' hyperthyroidism and ophthalmopathy. Amplified TCR beta CDR3 regions derived from RNA transcripts. Primed by the HTBI set, a first-round RT-PCR was run on the TCR CDR3. TCRdb re-derived calls from the multiplex PCR reads in MiXCR, one entry per CDR3 protein. The sample comprises roughly 700,000 distinct CDR3 sequences, roughly 17% of which are singletons, and roughly a sixth rests with the top ten. Input material: blood. The receptors here all came from a man aged 45 to 65 with Graves' hyperthyroidism.

In regard to this clonotype: The missing conserved phenylalanine or tryptophan at the end of this CDR3 makes a read error likely. The CDR3 loop is CASSVGLAGYQETQYL. CDR3 nucleotides: TGTGCCAGTAGTGTTGGACTAGCGGGGTACCAAGAGACCCAGTACCTC. The chain employs TRBV19 and TRBJ2-5; 12 bases agree with TRBD2. There are 16 residues in the CDR3. CDR1 is LNHDA, CDR2 SQIVND, per germline (reference sequence). V shed 5 bases, J shed 0 bases, and the junction held 4 bases outside the gene matches.

V usage is TRBV4-2 and J usage is TRBJ1-2; TRBD1 matches at 12 bases. The CDR3 is 20 residues long. Trimming removed 2 bases from V and 5 bases from J; junction bases left unmatched: 18. CDR1 LGHNA and CDR2 YNFKEQ come from the germline V gene. CDR3 sequence (DNA): TGTGCCAGCAGCCAAAGAGCCCCGGGAACCGGGACAGGGGGCGGATATGGCTACACCTTC. Its translation: CASSQRAPGTGTGGGYGYTF.

Of note for this clonotype: This may come from a read error, since a much larger clone is one base off. The genes are TRBV5-4 and TRBJ2-7; D perhaps matches TRBD2 (5 bases). Germline V lookup: CDR1 SGHNT, CDR2 YYREEE (reference sequence). The CDR3 sequence is 16 residues long. Here the CDR3 DNA reads TGTGCCGGCAGCTTTAATCGGGGAACAGTAACCTACGAGCAGTACTTC. Translating gives CAGSFNRGTVTYEQYF.

The chain has TRBV7-9 and TRBJ2-7, with a possible D match to TRBD2 (5 bases). The CDR3 covers 16 residues. V lost 0 bases and J lost 2, with 14 bases in between. The germline V gene encodes CDR1 SEHNR and CDR2 FQNEAQ (reference sequence). The CDR3 reads CASSLAIGGYTYEQYF. The CDR3 nucleotides read TGTGCCAGCAGCTTAGCGATAGGAGGCTATACCTACGAGCAGTACTTC.

This clonotype has ten or more counts. The V and J genes are TRBV30 and TRBJ2-7; TRBD1 might be the D (5 bases). Germline CDR1 reads GTSNPN; CDR2 reads SVGIG (reference sequence). V was trimmed by 4 bases and J by 5 bases, leaving 18 bases between them. This CDR3 spans 14 amino acids. The CDR3 coding sequence is TGTGCCTGGACCGGCAACGACAGACCCAACGAGCAGTACTTC. It codes for CAWTGNDRPNEQYF.

Many counts were recorded for this clonotype. The chain recombines TRBV11-3 with TRBJ2-1, with 13 bases fitting TRBD2. Germline assignment: CDR1 SGHNT and CDR2 YENEEA. The CDR3 sequence is 16 residues long. Trimming cost V 4 bases and J 3 bases; bases outside gene matches: 3. In nucleotides, the CDR3 is TGTGCCAGCAGCTCCCGGACTAGCGGGGGCTACAATGAGCAGTTCTTC. Translated: CASSSRTSGGYNEQFF.

The V call is TRBV5-5, the J call TRBJ2-3; D perhaps matches TRBD2 (7 bases). The CDR3 is 15 amino acids. Between the trimmed V and J ends, which lost 0 bases and 4 bases, there was a span of 12 bases. The germline V gene encodes CDR1 SGHKS and CDR2 YYEKEE (reference sequence). CDR3 in DNA: TGTGCCAGCAGCTTGGAAGGGGGGAGGGCAGATACGCAGTATTTT. It encodes CASSLEGGRADTQYF.

The table lists this clonotype with many counts. This chain connects TRBV27 to TRBJ2-7; D is perhaps TRBD2 (8 bases). This CDR3 contains 16 residues. CDR1 is MNHEY, CDR2 SMNVEV, per germline (reference sequence). Trimming took off 5 bases at V and 7 bases at J, with 24 bases between the two ends. As DNA, the CDR3 is TGTGCCAGCAGTCCCCGACAGGGACCGGGACTAGGAGAGCAGTACTTC. Encoded protein: CASSPRQGPGLGEQYF.

V and J are TRBV6-1 and TRBJ1-1; D may be TRBD1 (5 bases). With 6 bases removed from V and 1 base from J, the gap between germline ends came to 15 bases. The CDR3 extends over 15 amino acids. Looked up from germline, CDR1 is MNHNS and CDR2 is SASEGT. The CDR3 sequence: CASRDLQVGNTEAFF. The CDR3 region has the DNA TGTGCCAGCAGAGACCTACAGGTGGGGAACACTGAAGCTTTCTTT.

This clonotype appeared many times. The J gene is TRBJ2-3, the V gene TRBV20-1; the D gene is possibly TRBD1 (6 bases). CDR1 and CDR2 (germline): DFQATT, SNEGSKA (reference sequence). Trimming pared 0 bases from V and 4 bases from J, leaving 8 bases between. CDR3 length equals 13 residues. Here the CDR3 DNA reads TGCAGTGCTAGAGAGGGGGCCCCAGATACGCAGTATTTT. It specifies CSAREGAPDTQYF.

The rearrangement links TRBV4-1 to TRBJ1-1, with a tentative D call TRBD1 (6 bases). CDR3 length: 15 residues. In germline, CDR1 is MGHRA, CDR2 YSYEKL. The ends were cut back, 4 bases at V and 0 bases at J, with 12 bases in the middle. CDR3 nucleotide sequence: TGCGCCAGCAGCCTCAACGAGGGGGTGAACACTGAAGCTTTCTTT. It is translated as CASSLNEGVNTEAFF.

This clonotype was recorded at least ten times. The CDR3 nucleotides read TGTGCCAGCAGTGAAGCCCGGACAGCCTTGTACCAAGAGACCCAGTACTTC. Protein: CASSEARTALYQETQYF. This chain links TRBV6-1 with TRBJ2-5; D may be TRBD1 (6 bases). CDR1 and CDR2 from the germline V gene are MNHNS and SASEGT. V gave up 0 bases and J gave up 0 bases, with 14 bases separating them. The CDR3 spans 17 residues.

For this clonotype: A much larger clone differs from this one at a single base, so this may be a read error. The chain recombines TRBV10-3 with TRBJ1-1; D unclear. The CDR3 spans 12 residues. Germline CDR1 reads ENHRY; CDR2 reads SYGVKD. The CDR3 protein is CAISAANTGAFF. CDR3 nucleotide sequence: TGTGCCATCTCGGCAGCCAACACTGGAGCTTTCTTT.

This clonotype was found many times. The V call is TRBV6-1, the J call TRBJ2-1; 13 positions agree with TRBD2. Trimming cost V 5 bases and J 5 bases; bases outside gene matches: 6. Germline CDR1 reads MNHNS; CDR2 reads SASEGT. There are 16 residues in the CDR3. The CDR3 loop is CASSFRTSGGDNEQFF. The CDR3 region has the DNA TGTGCCAGCAGTTTTCGGACTAGCGGGGGTGACAATGAGCAGTTCTTC.

The chain uses TRBV11-2 and TRBJ1-5, with D tentatively TRBD1 (5 bases). Germline values: CDR1 SGHAT, CDR2 FQNNGV. The CDR3 has 16 residues. V dropped 1 base and J dropped 2 bases, with 12 bases sitting between them. The CDR3: CASSLAGWFGNQPQHF. CDR3 DNA: TGTGCCAGCAGCTTAGCAGGGTGGTTCGGCAATCAGCCCCAGCATTTT.

The chain links TRBV9 to TRBJ2-5; D tentatively reads TRBD1 or TRBD2 (5 bases each). Trimming took 3 bases from V and 5 from J, leaving 23 bases between them. Germline lookup yields CDR1 SGDLS and CDR2 YYNGEE. This CDR3 spans 17 amino acids. The CDR3 here is CASSAGRKWGNYETQYF. Here the CDR3 DNA reads TGTGCCAGCAGCGCCGGTAGAAAGTGGGGGAATTACGAGACCCAGTACTTC.

This sequence joins TRBV2 and TRBJ1-3; D uncertain. V was cut by 1 base and J by 0 bases, with 13 bases left in between. The CDR3 consists of 17 residues. The germline gives CDR1 SNHLY, CDR2 FYNNEI. CDR3 DNA: TGTGCCAGCAGTGAAGGAGGAGTAGCCCACTCTGGAAACACCATATATTTT. Residues: CASSEGGVAHSGNTIYF.

This clonotype showed up just a few times. The chain uses TRBV19 and TRBJ2-6; D is unclear. The germline V and J ends were trimmed by 5 bases and 0 bases, with 11 bases remaining between them. CDR3 length: 16 residues. Germline V CDR1 and CDR2: LNHDA, SQIVND (reference sequence). CDR3 protein: CASSPHALSGANVLTF. In DNA, the CDR3 is TGTGCCAGTAGTCCCCACGCCCTCTCTGGGGCCAACGTCCTGACTTTC.

This clonotype was picked up many times. The V gene is TRBV24-1, the J gene TRBJ2-1; D not certain. Germline CDR1 reads KGHDR; CDR2 reads SFDVKD. The CDR3 contains 15 residues. V lost 3 bases and J 0 bases, leaving 8 bases between the germline ends. CDR3 residues: CATSDQSNSYNEQFF. CDR3 in DNA: TGTGCCACCAGTGATCAGTCAAACTCCTACAATGAGCAGTTCTTC.

This clonotype was counted at least ten times. This sequence joins TRBV24-1 and TRBJ2-5; weak D call: TRBD1 (5 bases). The CDR3 loop spans 14 amino acids. V lost 2 bases and J 2 bases, leaving 8 bases between the germline ends. CDR1 and CDR2 from the germline V gene are KGHDR and SFDVKD. CDR3: CATSDSTEQETQYF. CDR3 nucleotides: TGTGCCACCAGTGATTCGACAGAACAAGAGACCCAGTACTTC.

This clonotype was counted ten times or more. The chain is built from TRBV24-1 and TRBJ2-3; 8 nucleotides line up with TRBD2. CDR3 length: 16 residues. V shed 5 bases and J 5 bases; nucleotides not matched to a gene: 11. The germline V gene encodes CDR1 KGHDR and CDR2 SFDVKD. CDR3 sequence: CATSVDEAGGIDTQYF. DNA of the CDR3: TGTGCCACCAGTGTGGATGAGGCGGGAGGTATAGATACGCAGTATTTT.

Only a few counts were recorded for this clonotype. The chain combines TRBV28 with TRBJ1-2; D not certain. The CDR3 extends over 12 amino acids. The germline CDR1 and CDR2 sequences are MDHEN and SYDVKM. Trimming left V 6 bases short and J 4 bases short, with 9 bases between. This CDR3 reads CASSRTSYGYTF. The CDR3 coding sequence is TGTGCCAGCAGCAGGACTTCCTATGGCTACACCTTC.

This clonotype appeared a few times. V and J are TRBV4-2 and TRBJ2-3; 10 bases line up with TRBD1. V shed 3 bases and J 5 bases; nucleotides not matched to a gene: 5. Looked up from germline, CDR1 is LGHNA and CDR2 is YNFKEQ. This CDR3 region has 15 residues. CDR3 bases: TGTGCCAGCAGCCATATTAGGACAGGGGGAGATACGCAGTATTTT. This translates into CASSHIRTGGDTQYF.

The table lists this clonotype with a few counts. The J gene is TRBJ2-2, the V gene TRBV10-3; 13 positions agree with TRBD2. J gave up 6 bases and V 5 bases, and 9 bases lay outside the gene matches. This CDR3 region has 17 residues. The germline gives CDR1 ENHRY, CDR2 SYGVKD. CDR3 DNA: TGTGCCATCAGTTTCGGACTAGCGGGGGCTCCCGCCGGGGAGCTGTTTTTT. Translated: CAISFGLAGAPAGELFF.

Many counts were recorded for this clonotype. This rearrangement joins TRBV5-1 to TRBJ2-3; 7 nucleotides align to TRBD2. Germline CDR1 and CDR2: SGHRS and YFSETQ. V lost 3 bases, J lost 2 bases, and 6 bases stayed unmatched. This CDR3 region has 15 residues. The CDR3 sequence is CASSSGGKPTDTQYF. In DNA, the CDR3 is TGCGCCAGCAGCTCGGGGGGAAAACCCACAGATACGCAGTATTTT.